Detailed here is one T cell receptor (beta chain). Its antigen is as yet unknown. The data belong to a study of cytomegalovirus exposure and HLA in healthy donors. Regarding the study as a whole: As confirmed in vitro, three CMV-associated chains were specific for CMV antigens. Researchers reported in a later analysis that common viral pathogens appeared linked to several top clusters.

The study ran its PCR with 60 Vbeta and 13 Jbeta primers. In the authors' methods: The authors later counted about 80 million unique TCR beta chains, 9.5 million to 13 million of them shared. The table came from immunoSEQ multiplex PCR; TCRdb's copy has only in-frame clones and leaves some out. The V and J calls and clone size were taken over from that table, and D and trimming were inferred from the DNA. Its listing shows about 130,000 clones. This clonotype was obtained from a woman aged 60 to 75 in good health and CMV-seronegative. The source material was PBMCs.

The CDR3 DNA reads TGTGCCAGCAGTGTAGGCGGGACTAGCTACGAGCAGTACTTC. Translated: CASSVGGTSYEQYF. The chain recombines TRBV2 with TRBJ2-7; 8 bases agree with TRBD2. There are 14 residues in the CDR3. Germline assignment: CDR1 SNHLY and CDR2 FYNNEI. The junction had 5 bases not matched to a gene; V was cut back by 4 bases and J by 3 bases.